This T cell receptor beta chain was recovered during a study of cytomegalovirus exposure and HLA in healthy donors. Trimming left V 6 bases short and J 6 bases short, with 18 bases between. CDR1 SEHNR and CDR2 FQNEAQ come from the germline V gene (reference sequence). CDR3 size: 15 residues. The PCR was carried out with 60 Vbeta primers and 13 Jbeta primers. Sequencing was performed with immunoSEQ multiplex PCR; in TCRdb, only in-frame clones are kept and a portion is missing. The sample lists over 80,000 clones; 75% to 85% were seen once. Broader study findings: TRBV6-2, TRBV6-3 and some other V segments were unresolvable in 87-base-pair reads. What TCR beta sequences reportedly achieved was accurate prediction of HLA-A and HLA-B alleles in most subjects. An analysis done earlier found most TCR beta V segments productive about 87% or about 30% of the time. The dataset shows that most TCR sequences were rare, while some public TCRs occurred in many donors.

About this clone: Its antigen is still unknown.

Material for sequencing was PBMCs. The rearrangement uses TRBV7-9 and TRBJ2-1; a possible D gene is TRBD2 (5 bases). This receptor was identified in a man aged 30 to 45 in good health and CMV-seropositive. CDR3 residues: CASSIAWVVSNEQFF. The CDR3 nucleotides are TGTGCCAGCAGTATAGCGTGGGTGGTGAGCAATGAGCAGTTCTTC.